The TCR beta chain described here comes from a study of response to subunit inactivated influenza vaccine. This clonotype was observed a handful of times. Its antigen is still unknown. TCRdb recomputed calls from the RT-PCR reads with MiXCR, one row per CDR3 protein. The table records more than 400,000 distinct CDR3 sequences, around 7.7% of them present only once. Overall study findings and caveats: Every seasonal influenza vaccination brings in few new T cells, the authors suggested.

This CDR3 spans 15 amino acids. CDR1 and CDR2 from the germline V gene are LGHNA and YSLEER. The germline V and J ends were trimmed by 0 bases and 4 bases, with 12 bases remaining between them. The receptor was isolated from a man aged 45-69 years who received an inactivated influenza vaccine. Source: PBMCs from blood, taken around 25 months after vaccination. The rearrangement uses TRBV4-3 and TRBJ2-5; D is perhaps TRBD1 (7 bases). CDR3 sequence reads: CASSQDHRGGETQYF. The DNA of the CDR3 is TGCGCCAGCAGCCAAGATCACAGGGGAGGAGAGACCCAGTACTTC.